This note documents a single T cell receptor beta chain sequence. Its cognate antigen is unknown. V trimming: 3 bases; J trimming: 0 bases; junction bases outside the gene matches: 14. The germline V gene has CDR1 MDHEN and CDR2 SYDVKM. The CDR3 has 19 amino acids. The protocol was immunoSEQ multiplex PCR, while the TCRdb copy is restricted to in-frame clones and leaves out a portion. The table shows over 50,000 clones, with over 80% occurring only once. The sample comes from a study of OX40 agonist ivuxolimab in advanced cancers. Study in general: Partial responses were achieved by three patients: one hepatocellular carcinoma, two cutaneous melanoma.

Study-level results: On average, a greater number of expanded clones characterised CD8+ T cells relative to CD4+.

Patients with autoimmune history or systemic immunosuppression were excluded. Blood was sampled at baseline, cycle 4 day 1, and cycle 7 day 1. The clonotype comes from an adult with an advanced solid tumor such as melanoma, head and neck, liver or kidney cancer. The chain has TRBV28 and TRBJ2-7; TRBD2 aligns across 10 bases. The sequencing used CD4+ or CD8+ T cells sorted from blood, collected in a trial of the OX40 agonist ivuxolimab. CDR3 DNA: TGTGCCAGCAGTTTCGAATTTAAACTAGCGGGGCCGAGCTCCTACGAGCAGTACTTC. Translation gives CASSFEFKLAGPSSYEQYF.